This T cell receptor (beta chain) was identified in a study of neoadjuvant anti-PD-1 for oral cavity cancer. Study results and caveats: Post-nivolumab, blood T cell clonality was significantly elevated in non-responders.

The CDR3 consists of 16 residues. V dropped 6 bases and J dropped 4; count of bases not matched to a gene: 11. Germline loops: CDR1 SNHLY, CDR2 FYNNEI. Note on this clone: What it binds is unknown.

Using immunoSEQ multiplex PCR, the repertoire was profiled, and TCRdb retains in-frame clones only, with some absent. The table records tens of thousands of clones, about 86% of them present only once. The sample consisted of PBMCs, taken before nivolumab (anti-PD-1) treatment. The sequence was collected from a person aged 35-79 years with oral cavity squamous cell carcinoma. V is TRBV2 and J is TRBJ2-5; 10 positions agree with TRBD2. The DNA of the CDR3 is TGTGCCAGCAGGCCCCTAGCGGGAGTTGCTCGAGAGACCCAGTACTTC. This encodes CASRPLAGVARETQYF.